This T cell receptor (beta chain) was retrieved from a study of OX40 agonist ivuxolimab in advanced cancers. Trimming pared 8 bases from V and 3 bases from J, leaving 7 bases between. The CDR3 covers 11 residues. Germline CDR1 and CDR2: MNHNS and SASEGT. The protocol was immunoSEQ multiplex PCR, while the TCRdb copy is restricted to in-frame clones and leaves out a portion. The sample yields fewer than 60,000 clones, more than 85% seen once. V gene TRBV6-1 combines with J gene TRBJ1-1, with D unresolved. Here the sequenced sample was CD4+ or CD8+ T cells sorted from blood, taken in a trial of the OX40 agonist ivuxolimab. This receptor was identified in an adult with an advanced solid tumor such as melanoma, head and neck, liver or kidney cancer. The CDR3 DNA is TGTGCCAGCGGAAGGGACACTGAAGCTTTCTTT. Translating it yields CASGRDTEAFF.